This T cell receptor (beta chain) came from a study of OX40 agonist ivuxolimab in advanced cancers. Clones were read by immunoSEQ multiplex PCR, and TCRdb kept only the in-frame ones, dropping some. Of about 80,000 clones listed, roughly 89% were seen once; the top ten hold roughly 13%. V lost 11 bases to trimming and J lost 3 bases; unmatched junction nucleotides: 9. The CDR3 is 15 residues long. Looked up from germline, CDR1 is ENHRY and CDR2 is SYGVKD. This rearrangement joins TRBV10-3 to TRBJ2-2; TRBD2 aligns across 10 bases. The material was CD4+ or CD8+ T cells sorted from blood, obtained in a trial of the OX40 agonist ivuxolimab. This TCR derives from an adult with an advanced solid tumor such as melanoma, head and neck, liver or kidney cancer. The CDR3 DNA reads TGTGCCGCAACTTCCGGGACTAGCGACACCGGGGAGCTGTTTTTT. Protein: CAATSGTSDTGELFF.